This T cell receptor beta chain was captured in a study of T cell changes during pregnancy in multiple sclerosis. Using immunoSEQ multiplex PCR, the repertoire was profiled, and TCRdb retains in-frame clones only, with some absent. The table has tens of thousands of clones, 91% seen once; the top ten hold roughly 0.7%. This CDR3 region has 12 residues. CDR1 and CDR2 (germline): SNHLY, FYNNEI. The V and J ends lost 7 bases and 6 bases respectively, with 13 bases between them. Source: peripheral blood, taken in the third trimester of pregnancy. This chain links TRBV2 with TRBJ2-7; D call uncertain. The origin of this receptor is a female donor in good health, enrolled as a control in a pregnancy study. The CDR3 protein is CASTRVGSEQYF. DNA of the CDR3: TGTGCCAGCACCCGGGTTGGCTCCGAGCAGTACTTC.